These 16 T cell receptor beta chains share one sample of origin, sequenced in a study of identical twins. A single record per CDR3 protein comes from TCRdb applying MiXCR to the 5' RACE reads. The repertoire holds approximately 190,000 distinct CDR3 sequences, with 15% to 20% as singletons. The data also belong to a second study, concerning T cells expressing NK-cell markers.

Input material: CD8+ T cells sorted from blood. The receptors here all came from a young woman in good health.

The gene calls are TRBV2 and TRBJ2-1; D may be TRBD1 (6 bases). Germline assignment: CDR1 SNHLY and CDR2 FYNNEI. Trimming removed 5 bases from V and 10 bases from J, with 15 bases in between. The CDR3 covers 13 residues. The CDR3 nucleotides are TGTGCCAGCAGTTGGGGGACACCCGGGGAGCAGTTCTTC. It codes for CASSWGTPGEQFF. Combining the CDR3 with reference TRBV2 and TRBJ2-1 gives the whole variable domain EPEVTQTPSHQVTQMGQEVILRCVPISNHLYFYWYRQILGQKVEFLVSFYNNEISEKSEIFDDQFSVERPDGSNFTLKIRSTKLEDSAMYFCASSWGTPGEQFFGPGTRLTVL.

The gene calls are TRBV11-2 and TRBJ2-7, with 7 nucleotides matching TRBD2. Germline V gene data show CDR1 as SGHAT and CDR2 as FQNNGV. The CDR3 totals 13 residues. The V and J ends lost 5 bases and 5 bases, in that order; junction bases with no gene match: 6. The CDR3 loop reads CASSPRLANEQYF. The CDR3 coding sequence is TGTGCCAGCAGCCCAAGACTAGCCAACGAGCAGTACTTC.

In this sample, this clonotype turned up a few times. The chain recombines TRBV4-3 with TRBJ2-7; the D is unclear. CDR3 length: 17 amino acids. Germline-derived CDR1 and CDR2 are LGHNA and YSLEER. V was cut by 0 bases and J by 0 bases, with 15 bases left in between. Here the CDR3 DNA reads TGCGCCAGCAGCCAAGAGCTGCTCCGGATGCCCTCCTACGAGCAGTACTTC. It specifies CASSQELLRMPSYEQYF.

This clonotype was counted between two and nine times. This chain uses TRBV5-6 with TRBJ1-5, with 7 bases lining up with TRBD1. This CDR3 spans 13 amino acids. Germline CDR1 SGHDT, CDR2 YYEEEE. V lost 3 bases and J lost 6; bases outside the gene matches: 3. This CDR3 is CASSSGGVQPQHF. The CDR3 nucleotides are TGTGCCAGCAGCTCAGGGGGAGTTCAGCCCCAGCATTTT.

This chain joins TRBV4-3 and TRBJ2-7; TRBD1 might be the D (5 bases). The CDR3 extends over 14 amino acids. CDR1 and CDR2 (germline): LGHNA, YSLEER. V lost 0 bases to trimming and J lost 2 bases, with 8 bases between them. The CDR3 loop is CASSQDRTTYEQYF. CDR3 nucleotide sequence: TGCGCCAGCAGCCAAGATAGGACAACCTACGAGCAGTACTTC.

The chain recombines TRBV12-3 or TRBV12-4 with TRBJ2-1; 11 nucleotides align to TRBD1. The trim removed 7 bases at V and 10 bases at J, leaving 12 bases unmatched. This CDR3 contains 15 residues. Written as DNA, the CDR3 is TGTGCCAGCAATTCTCCGGGACAGGGGGGGATCGAGCAGTTCTTC. Its translation: CASNSPGQGGIEQFF.

This clonotype was found once. The chain joins TRBV7-9 to TRBJ2-1; TRBD1 agrees at 9 bases. The CDR3 is made up of 14 amino acids. Trimming took 4 bases from V and 8 from J; bases not matched to a gene: 6. Germline loops: CDR1 SEHNR, CDR2 FQNEAQ (reference sequence). CDR3 sequence (DNA): TGTGCCAGCAGCTCCGGACAGGGGATCGATGAGCAGTTCTTC. Protein: CASSSGQGIDEQFF.

There are a few counts of this clonotype. The rearrangement joins TRBV29-1 to TRBJ2-2; TRBD1 matches 9 bases. V trimming: 6 bases; J trimming: 1 base; junction bases outside the gene matches: 6. This CDR3 region has 15 residues. CDR1 and CDR2 from the germline V gene are SQVTM and ANQGSEA. The CDR3 protein is CSVAGQGRNTGELFF. DNA for the CDR3: TGCAGCGTCGCGGGACAGGGAAGGAACACCGGGGAGCTGTTTTTT.

Ten or more counts support this clonotype. J is TRBJ1-5 and V is TRBV4-3; D is ambiguous. The CDR3 is 17 amino acids. Germline CDR1 reads LGHNA; CDR2 reads YSLEER. V dropped 0 bases and J dropped 6 bases, with 18 bases sitting between them. The CDR3 loop reads CASSQERVIAAGQPQHF. DNA for the CDR3: TGCGCCAGCAGCCAAGAAAGGGTCATCGCTGCTGGTCAGCCCCAGCATTTT.

This clonotype has more than one count but fewer than ten. CDR3 nucleotide sequence: TGTGCCAGCAGCCCTAGGACAGGGTTGGACGAGCAGTACTTC. Protein product: CASSPRTGLDEQYF. V gene TRBV14 combines with J gene TRBJ2-7; 8 bases are shared with TRBD1. After removal of 4 bases from V and 5 bases from J, the junction contained 7 bases not matched to a gene. CDR3 length: 14 residues. Germline CDR1 is SGHDN and CDR2 is FVKESK.

This clonotype was seen more than once but under ten times. J is TRBJ2-1 and V is TRBV24-1; 7 bases line up with TRBD1. This CDR3 has 12 residues. Unmatched junction bases numbered 3, after V lost 4 bases and J lost 10 bases. The germline gives CDR1 KGHDR, CDR2 SFDVKD. The CDR3: CATSESGQEQFF. DNA of the CDR3: TGTGCCACCAGTGAGTCGGGACAGGAGCAGTTCTTC.

This clonotype was seen at least ten times. The V and J genes are TRBV6-4 and TRBJ2-3, with TRBD2 matching over 7 bases. J was trimmed by 6 bases and V by 2 bases; bases with no gene match: 11. CDR1 MRHNA and CDR2 SNTAGT come from the germline V gene. This CDR3 comprises 16 residues. The DNA for the CDR3 is TGTGCCAGCAGTGACAGTCCTAGCGGCTCAGTGGATACGCAGTATTTT. As protein: CASSDSPSGSVDTQYF.

The J gene is TRBJ2-1, the V gene TRBV20-1; 7 nucleotides match TRBD2. This CDR3 has 12 amino acids. The junction had 3 bases not matched to a gene; V was cut back by 6 bases and J by 4 bases. In germline, CDR1 is DFQATT, CDR2 SNEGSKA (reference sequence). CDR3 coding DNA: TGCAGTGCCGAGGGACTATACAATGAGCAGTTCTTC. Translated, it gives CSAEGLYNEQFF.

This rearrangement joins TRBV12-3 or TRBV12-4 to TRBJ1-2; the match to TRBD1 covers 7 bases. There are 13 residues in the CDR3. The V and J ends lost 6 bases and 6 bases, in that order; junction bases with no gene match: 7. CDR3 protein: CASSLSRGDGYTF. The CDR3 DNA reads as TGTGCCAGCAGCCTCAGCAGGGGGGATGGCTACACCTTC.

In this sample, this clonotype turned up a few times. The chain combines TRBV12-3 or TRBV12-4 with TRBJ2-1; D is perhaps TRBD2 (6 bases). CDR3 size: 15 residues. V lost 6 bases to trimming and J lost 0 bases, with 12 bases between them. The CDR3 nucleotides read TGTGCCAGCAGGATTAGCGGCAGCTCCTACAATGAGCAGTTCTTC. It is translated as CASRISGSSYNEQFF.

The chain uses TRBV6-2 or TRBV6-3 and TRBJ1-5; no clear D. Trimming removed 6 bases at V and 6 bases at J, with 15 bases between. This CDR3 is 14 amino acids long. Germline V gene lookup returns CDR1 MNHEY and CDR2 SVGEGT. This CDR3 reads CASSTAGRFQPQHF. CDR3 coding DNA: TGTGCCAGCAGCACCGCCGGGCGATTTCAGCCCCAGCATTTT.